One and the same sample provided the 6 T cell receptor beta chains below, sequenced in a study of blood T cell repertoires in COVID-19. Method: immunoSEQ multiplex PCR; TCRdb's copy keeps in-frame clones and lacks some. Of 200,000 to 250,000 clones listed, 88% are singletons. Sequences were obtained from peripheral blood. The origin of the receptors is an older woman with acute or convalescent COVID-19.

The V and J genes are TRBV19 and TRBJ1-2, with D perhaps matching TRBD1 (6 bases). V was shortened by 6 bases and J by 7 bases, with 18 bases between the two germline ends. The CDR3 is made up of 14 amino acids. Germline V CDR1 and CDR2: LNHDA, SQIVND (reference sequence). The CDR3 loop reads CASRNQGTSFGYTF. CDR3 coding DNA: TGTGCCAGTAGAAACCAGGGGACGTCCTTTGGCTACACCTTC.

V is TRBV19 and J is TRBJ2-7; 9 positions match TRBD2. Germline CDR1 and CDR2: LNHDA and SQIVND (reference sequence). This CDR3 spans 14 amino acids. V lost 4 bases to trimming and J lost 5 bases; unmatched junction nucleotides: 6. CDR3 sequence reads: CASSRAGGIDEQYF. For the CDR3, the DNA is TGTGCCAGTAGTAGGGCGGGAGGGATCGACGAGCAGTACTTC.

This chain uses TRBV5-4 with TRBJ1-4; a possible D gene is TRBD1 (5 bases). The germline gives CDR1 SGHNT, CDR2 YYREEE (reference sequence). The CDR3 length is 16 residues. The germline V and J ends were trimmed by 1 base and 4 bases, with 14 bases remaining between them. The CDR3, as DNA: TGTGCCAGCAGCTTGACAAGGGGCTTGAGTAATGAAAAACTGTTTTTT. Translated, it gives CASSLTRGLSNEKLFF.

V gene TRBV6-2 or TRBV6-3 combines with J gene TRBJ1-1; D call uncertain. The V and J ends lost 2 bases and 3 bases respectively, with 7 bases between them. The CDR3 runs to 13 residues. CDR1 MNHEY and CDR2 SVGEGT come from the germline V gene. This chain's CDR3 is CASSYQAYTEAFF. The CDR3 DNA follows: TGTGCCAGCAGTTACCAGGCGTACACTGAAGCTTTCTTT.

In DNA, the CDR3 is TGTGCCACCCAACTGGGCTTTGACACCGGGGAGCTGTTTTTT. As protein: CATQLGFDTGELFF. The chain is built from TRBV15 and TRBJ2-2; D unresolved. The CDR3 totals 14 residues. V gave up 8 bases and J gave up 3 bases, with 13 bases separating them. Germline CDR1 and CDR2: LNHNV and YYDKDF (reference sequence).

The chain employs TRBV19 and TRBJ2-7, with a weak D call TRBD1 (6 bases). The V end was cut by 3 bases, the J end by 6 bases, with 12 bases between. The CDR3 covers 13 residues. CDR1 is LNHDA, CDR2 SQIVND, per germline (reference sequence). The CDR3 DNA follows: TGTGCCAGTAGTATCACGGACAGACTCGAGCAGTACTTC. This sequence encodes CASSITDRLEQYF.